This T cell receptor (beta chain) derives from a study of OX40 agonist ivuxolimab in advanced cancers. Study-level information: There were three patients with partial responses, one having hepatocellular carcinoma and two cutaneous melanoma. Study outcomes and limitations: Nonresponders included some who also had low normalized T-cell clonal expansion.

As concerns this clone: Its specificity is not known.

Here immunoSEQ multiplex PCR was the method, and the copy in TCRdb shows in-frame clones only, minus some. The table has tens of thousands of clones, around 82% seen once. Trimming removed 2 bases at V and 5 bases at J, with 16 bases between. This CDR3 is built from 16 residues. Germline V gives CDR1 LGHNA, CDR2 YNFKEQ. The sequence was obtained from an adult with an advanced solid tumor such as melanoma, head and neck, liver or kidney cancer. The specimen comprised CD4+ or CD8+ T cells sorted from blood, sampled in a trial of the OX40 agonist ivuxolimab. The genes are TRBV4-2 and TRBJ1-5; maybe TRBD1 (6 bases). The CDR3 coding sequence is TGTGCCAGCAGCCAAACACCGGGACACCTGTATCAGCCCCAGCATTTT. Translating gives CASSQTPGHLYQPQHF.